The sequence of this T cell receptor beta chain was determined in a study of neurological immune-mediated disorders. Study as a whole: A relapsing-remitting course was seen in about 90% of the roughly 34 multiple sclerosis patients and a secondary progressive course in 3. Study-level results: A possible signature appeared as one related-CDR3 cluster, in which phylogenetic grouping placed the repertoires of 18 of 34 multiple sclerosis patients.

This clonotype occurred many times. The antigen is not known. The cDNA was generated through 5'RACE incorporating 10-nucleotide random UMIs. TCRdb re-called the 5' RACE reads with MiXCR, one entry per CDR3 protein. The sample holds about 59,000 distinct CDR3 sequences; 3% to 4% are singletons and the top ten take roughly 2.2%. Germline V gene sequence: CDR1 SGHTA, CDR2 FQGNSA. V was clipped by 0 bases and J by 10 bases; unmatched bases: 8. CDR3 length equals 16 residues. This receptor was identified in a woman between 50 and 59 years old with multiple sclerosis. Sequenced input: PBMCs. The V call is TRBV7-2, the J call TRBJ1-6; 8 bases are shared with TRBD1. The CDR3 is CASSLARWTGPSPLHF. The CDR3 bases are TGTGCCAGCAGCTTAGCGCGGTGGACAGGGCCCTCACCCCTCCACTTT. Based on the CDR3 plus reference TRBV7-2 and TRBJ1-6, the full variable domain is GAGVSQSPSNKVTEKGKDVELRCDPISGHTALYWYRQSLGQGLEFLIYFQGNSAPDKSGLPSDRFSAERTGGSVSTLTIQRTQQEDSAVYLCASSLARWTGPSPLHFGNGTRLTVT.